This T cell receptor beta chain was recovered during a study of T cells in localized non-small cell lung cancer (dated by TCRdb to about 2020). As for the study more broadly: The study analyzed T cell repertoires of over 200 early-stage NSCLC patients, comparing tumors and uninvolved tumor-adjacent lungs. The cohort was made up of some 240 treatment-naive NSCLC patients whose localized lung tumors had been resected. A mean age of 66.3 years was recorded for the NSCLC patients, of whom under 150 were male and more than 95 were female. Summary of the overall study and its limitations: Since the design was exploratory, TCR variables were selected using unadjusted p-values with no false-discovery rate correction. A median of around 57 of the top 100 tumor clones were detected in paired uninvolved adjacent lung, and around 27 of these tumor clones were also found among the top 100 clones of the paired uninvolved adjacent lung. Longer overall survival was associated with higher blood T cell density, whereas shorter survival was associated with higher adjacent-lung clonality. Multi-region tumor sequencing was not performed, so intratumor heterogeneity could not be excluded. Uninvolved tumor-adjacent lung showed the highest T cell clonality, higher than tumor, which suggests more focused antigenic responses in the uninvolved tumor-adjacent lung.

Remarks on this clone: This receptor's antigen is unknown. No base qualities exist here, and no much larger clone lies one base off it.

The immunoSEQ Assay was used to sequence TCR beta CDR3 regions from DNA. For the original study's pipeline: To compute T cell density, TCR beta template counts were normalized to usable DNA, which was estimated by amplifying housekeeping genes. The preseqR package was used to estimate richness by extrapolating to 400,000 templates for PBMC samples and to 120,000 templates for tissue samples. Clonality was defined by subtracting Pielou's evenness from one. Differential abundance testing on productive amino-acid clonotypes, with a minimum total count of 5 and an alpha of 0.1, was used to identify tissue-enriched TCRs. The Jaccard Index and the Morisita Overlap Index were used to quantify repertoire overlap between compartments. GLIPH grouped TCR beta CDR3s together with public tetramer-defined viral CDR3s, and a viral motif had to include at least three viral sequences and show V-gene enrichment. Held by TCRdb, this immuneACCESS table contains in-frame sequences only and omits some clones. Under half of the omission traces to an unresolved V gene where checked; the cause of the rest is unknown. Clone size and V and J calls were adopted from that table, with D and trimming inferred from the DNA. Present in this sample are 29,000 or so clones, around 89% of which were seen just once. 13% of the sample goes to the ten largest clones.

At diagnosis, tumor, uninvolved tumor-adjacent lung and peripheral blood were collected and then preserved as a mix of FFPE and fresh-frozen material. For TCR repertoire profiling, blood samples were analyzed as peripheral blood mononuclear cells. The clonotype comes from a female donor older than 55 with stage III squamous cell lung carcinoma. Source: peripheral blood, taken before any cancer treatment.

The CDR3 corresponds to CASSVGPSGSEQYF. The nucleotide sequence is given as TGTGCCAGCAGCGTAGGTCCTAGCGGGAGCGAGCAGTACTTC. This sequence uses TRBV9 and TRBJ2-7; a stretch of 10 junction bases matches TRBD2. From the cysteine up to the phenylalanine, the CDR3 has a length of 14 residues. The retained sequence is limited to the CDR3, 42 bases, with the frame set at the first base. Compared with germline, V lacks 0 bases and J lacks 6 bases; bases without a gene match: 3. The germline V gene sets CDR1 to SGDLS and CDR2 to YYNGEE.